The clone carrying this TCR beta chain was observed many times. As yet, its antigen is unknown. This entry belongs to a study of Graves' ophthalmopathy and Graves' hyperthyroidism. RNA transcripts served as template for amplifying TCR beta CDR3 sequences. HTBI-primed first-round RT-PCR preceded second-round multiplex PCR. TCRdb re-called the multiplex PCR reads through MiXCR, storing one row per CDR3 protein. The sample has more than 1,000,000 distinct CDR3 sequences, about 38% seen once. Germline loops: CDR1 SQVTM, CDR2 ANQGSEA. V was clipped by 4 bases and J by 3 bases, with 4 bases between them. There are 10 residues in the CDR3. Patients were left out if they had other autoimmune diseases, uncontrolled infections, pregnancy or lactation. Findings of the study overall: Thyroid clonotypes that were expanded above 0.001 frequency mostly also appeared in blood.

This receptor was taken from an adult man with Graves' hyperthyroidism. The chain has TRBV29-1 and TRBJ2-7; D unresolved. The sequenced sample consisted of peripheral blood or thyroid tissue (not recorded which). The CDR3 nucleotides are TGCAGCGTTGGTGACTACGAGCAGTACTTC. This translates into CSVGDYEQYF.